The clone carrying this TCR beta chain was detected only a few times. iRepertoire HTBI primers and Arm-PCR of CDR3 regions built TCR beta libraries. Per the original data handling: Samples collectively showed some 60 TRBV and more than 12 TRBJ segments. Each CDR3 protein is one row after TCRdb ran MiXCR on the multiplex PCR reads. Here the V and J calls rest on TCRdb's processing, not on the authors' analysis. The data contain approximately 440,000 distinct CDR3 sequences, around 20% of them singletons. This specimen belongs to a study of regulatory T cells in long-lasting Graves disease. The V gene's germline CDR1 is KGHDR and CDR2 SFDVKD. The CDR3 loop spans 15 amino acids. With 1 base removed from V and 4 bases from J, the gap between germline ends came to 12 bases. Time point defined: persistent/refractory GD, antithyroid drugs over 5 years with positive TRAb. PBMC RNA was the source of the TCR library. In Xi'an, China, an endocrinology department was the source of patients. EDTA tubes collected 7.5 to 9 milliliters of peripheral blood.

The sample was peripheral blood mononuclear cells (PBMCs), taken when the disease was refractory, from a patient treated with antithyroid drugs. This sequence joins TRBV24-1 and TRBJ2-5, with D tentatively TRBD2 (6 bases). The receptor was isolated from a female donor with Graves disease. CDR3 DNA sequence: TGTGCCACCAGTGATTTTGGAGGGTCACGAGAGACCCAGTACTTC. The encoded protein is CATSDFGGSRETQYF.